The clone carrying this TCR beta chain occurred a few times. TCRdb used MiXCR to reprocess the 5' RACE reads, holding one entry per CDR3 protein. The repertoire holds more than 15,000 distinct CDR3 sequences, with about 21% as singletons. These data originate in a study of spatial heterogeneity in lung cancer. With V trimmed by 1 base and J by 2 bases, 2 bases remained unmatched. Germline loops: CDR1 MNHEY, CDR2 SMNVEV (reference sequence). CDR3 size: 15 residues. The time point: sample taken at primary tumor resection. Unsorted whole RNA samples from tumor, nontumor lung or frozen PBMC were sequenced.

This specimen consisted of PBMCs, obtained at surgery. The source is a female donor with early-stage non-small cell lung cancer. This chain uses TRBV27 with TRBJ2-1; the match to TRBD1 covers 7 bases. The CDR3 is CASSLWQGAYNEQFF. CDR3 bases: TGTGCCAGCAGTTTATGGCAGGGGGCCTACAATGAGCAGTTCTTC.